This paragraph covers one TCR beta chain sequence. This sample was included in a study of monozygotic twins with inflammatory bowel disease. TCRdb reanalyzed the 5' RACE reads, giving one entry per CDR3 protein sequence and no DNA. This sample contains about 210,000 distinct CDR3 sequences. CDR3 length equals 13 residues. Germline V lookup: CDR1 SQVTM, CDR2 ANQGSEA. The chain employs TRBV29-1 and TRBJ1-1; the D call from TCRdb, TRBD1, cannot be confirmed without DNA. Sequencing used blood. The origin of this receptor is a human donor with ulcerative colitis or Crohn's disease, or a healthy co-twin of an affected twin (not recorded which). CDR3 loop: CSGRQGARTEAFF.